Shown below are 24 T cell receptor beta chains from a single sample sequenced in a study of T cells after yellow fever vaccination. TCRdb recomputed calls from the 5' RACE reads with MiXCR, one row per CDR3 protein. The repertoire holds some 260,000 distinct CDR3 sequences, with 5.2% as singletons. The specimen comprised CD4+ T cells sorted from PBMCs, sampled on the day of the yellow fever booster vaccination. These receptors came from a man in his late teens or twenties who received the YFV17D yellow fever vaccine.

The rearrangement links TRBV29-1 to TRBJ1-2; D call uncertain. CDR1 SQVTM and CDR2 ANQGSEA come from the germline V gene. The V end was cut by 8 bases, the J end by 3 bases, with 13 bases between. CDR3 length equals 12 residues. In DNA form, the CDR3 reads TGCAGCACCACATGGGGAGACTATGGCTACACCTTC. Residues: CSTTWGDYGYTF.

CDR3 amino acids: CSAPLTSSGEQFF. The CDR3 nucleotides are TGCAGTGCTCCTCTGACTAGCTCGGGTGAGCAGTTCTTC. V usage is TRBV20-1 and J usage is TRBJ2-1, with 7 bases lining up with TRBD2. After removal of 5 bases from V and 9 bases from J, the junction contained 10 bases not matched to a gene. In germline, CDR1 is DFQATT, CDR2 SNEGSKA (reference sequence). The CDR3 consists of 13 residues.

This clonotype showed up just a few times. The V and J genes are TRBV20-1 and TRBJ2-2; 7 positions agree with TRBD1. Germline V lookup: CDR1 DFQATT, CDR2 SNEGSKA (reference sequence). With V trimmed by 6 bases and J by 1 base, 5 bases remained unmatched. The length of the CDR3 is 14 residues. DNA for the CDR3: TGCAGTGCGACCCGGACAGGGAACACCGGGGAGCTGTTTTTT. Protein product: CSATRTGNTGELFF.

In this sample, this clonotype turned up many times. This chain links TRBV10-3 with TRBJ1-1, with D unclear. CDR1 ENHRY and CDR2 SYGVKD come from the germline V gene. The CDR3 has 14 amino acids. V lost 7 bases to trimming and J lost 0 bases, with 12 bases between them. CDR3 sequence: CAITRDPMNTEAFF. CDR3 coding DNA: TGTGCCATCACCAGAGACCCCATGAACACTGAAGCTTTCTTT.

This clonotype was recorded a few times. The chain uses TRBV20-1 and TRBJ2-1, with 8 positions matching TRBD1. Germline CDR1 reads DFQATT; CDR2 reads SNEGSKA (reference sequence). V lost 6 bases and J lost 2; bases outside the gene matches: 3. The CDR3 totals 13 residues. The CDR3 DNA is TGCAGTGCCCGGACAGGGCCCTACAATGAGCAGTTCTTC. Its protein product is CSARTGPYNEQFF.

This chain connects TRBV7-7 to TRBJ2-5, with 7 bases matching TRBD2. The CDR3 totals 16 residues. Germline V gene lookup returns CDR1 SSHAT and CDR2 FNYEAQ (reference sequence). The V gene end was trimmed by 1 base and the J gene end by 1 base; junction bases not matched to a gene: 6. CDR3 DNA sequence: TGTGCCAGCAGCTTAGGCGGGGGAACGTCCCAAGAGACCCAGTACTTC. It is translated as CASSLGGGTSQETQYF.

This clonotype came up a few times. The chain is built from TRBV20-1 and TRBJ1-1; D unclear. Germline V lookup: CDR1 DFQATT, CDR2 SNEGSKA (reference sequence). V was trimmed by 2 bases and J by 3 bases, leaving 13 bases between them. The CDR3 runs to 14 residues. The CDR3 DNA is TGCAGTGCTAGAAAAGGGCCTGGGGACACTGAAGCTTTCTTT. Residues: CSARKGPGDTEAFF.

The V call is TRBV6-4, the J call TRBJ2-3; D gene uncertain. The CDR3 contains 14 residues. V was shortened by 0 bases and J by 1 base, with 5 bases between the two germline ends. The germline CDR1 and CDR2 sequences are MRHNA and SNTAGT. In DNA, the CDR3 is TGTGCCAGCAGTGACTCGGCCCGCACAGATACGCAGTATTTT. Its translation: CASSDSARTDTQYF.

This clonotype has ten or more counts. The chain couples TRBV6-5 to TRBJ1-2; 7 nucleotides agree with TRBD1. Looked up from germline, CDR1 is MNHEY and CDR2 is SVGAGI. V lost 0 bases and J lost 8; bases outside the gene matches: 9. The CDR3 sequence is 15 residues long. CDR3 sequence: CASSYSASGGRGYTF. For the CDR3, the DNA is TGTGCCAGCAGTTACTCGGCGTCAGGGGGACGGGGCTACACCTTC.

This clonotype was detected once. The chain links TRBV19 to TRBJ1-5, with D unclear. This CDR3 has 14 amino acids. With 4 bases removed from V and 0 bases from J, the gap between germline ends came to 7 bases. The germline V gene encodes CDR1 LNHDA and CDR2 SQIVND (reference sequence). The CDR3 sequence is CASSNPGSNQPQHF. The DNA for the CDR3 is TGTGCCAGTAGTAACCCCGGTAGCAATCAGCCCCAGCATTTT.

A few counts support this clonotype. The chain carries TRBV5-6 and TRBJ2-7, with 8 bases aligning to TRBD1. J was trimmed by 3 bases and V by 3 bases; bases with no gene match: 17. The CDR3 has 18 residues. Germline loops: CDR1 SGHDT, CDR2 YYEEEE. CDR3 amino acids: CASSSLWTGKKPYYEQYF. For the CDR3, the DNA is TGTGCCAGCAGCTCTCTTTGGACAGGGAAAAAACCGTACTACGAGCAGTACTTC.

This clonotype was seen only a few times. The V and J genes are TRBV28 and TRBJ2-7, with TRBD2 matching 13 bases. The length of the CDR3 is 14 residues. Germline loops: CDR1 MDHEN, CDR2 SYDVKM. J was trimmed by 2 bases and V by 10 bases; bases with no gene match: 5. The CDR3 loop reads CATSTSGGTYEQYV. The CDR3 DNA sequence: TGTGCCACCTCGACTAGCGGGGGGACCTACGAGCAGTACGTC.

V is TRBV4-3 and J is TRBJ1-5, with a possible D match to TRBD1 (6 bases). The CDR3 has 15 amino acids. The V gene's germline CDR1 is LGHNA and CDR2 YSLEER. V was cut by 0 bases and J by 4 bases, with 10 bases left in between. The CDR3 DNA reads TGCGCCAGCAGCCAAGAGACAGGTGGGAATCAGCCCCAGCATTTT. This codes for CASSQETGGNQPQHF.

This clonotype was picked up a small number of times. This chain uses TRBV5-1 with TRBJ2-5; D may be TRBD1 (6 bases). The CDR3 loop spans 16 amino acids. CDR1 and CDR2 from the germline V gene are SGHRS and YFSETQ. V was shortened by 0 bases and J by 4 bases, with 16 bases between the two germline ends. CDR3 region: CASSLVSVQGIETQYF. CDR3 bases: TGCGCCAGCAGCTTGGTGTCGGTACAGGGTATAGAGACCCAGTACTTC.

This clonotype was detected ten times or more. The chain recombines TRBV5-1 with TRBJ2-3; D might be TRBD1 or TRBD2, each matching 5 bases. Trimming stripped 4 bases from V and 2 bases from J, with 11 bases between. In germline, CDR1 is SGHRS, CDR2 YFSETQ. The CDR3 runs to 14 residues. The CDR3 spells CASSKQEVTDTQYF. The CDR3 nucleotides are TGCGCCAGCAGCAAACAGGAGGTCACAGATACGCAGTATTTT.

The J gene is TRBJ2-3, the V gene TRBV4-1; 11 positions agree with TRBD1. The CDR3 loop spans 18 amino acids. CDR1 and CDR2 from the germline V gene are MGHRA and YSYEKL. V gave up 2 bases and J gave up 2 bases; unmatched junction bases: 9. CDR3 sequence reads: CASSQRRRTGGITDTQYF. DNA of the CDR3: TGCGCCAGCAGCCAAAGAAGGAGGACAGGGGGCATCACAGATACGCAGTATTTT.

This clonotype was picked up a small number of times. V usage is TRBV6-2 or TRBV6-3 and J usage is TRBJ1-2, with a weak D call TRBD1 (6 bases). CDR3 length: 12 residues. The ends were cut back, 5 bases at V and 8 bases at J, with 12 bases in the middle. CDR1 is MNHEY, CDR2 SVGEGT, per germline. This CDR3 reads CASSNQGYGYTF. In DNA form, the CDR3 reads TGTGCCAGCAGTAACCAGGGGTACGGCTACACCTTC.

This rearrangement joins TRBV27 to TRBJ2-2; 9 bases are a match to TRBD2. This CDR3 contains 14 residues. Germline V gene lookup returns CDR1 MNHEY and CDR2 SMNVEV (reference sequence). With V trimmed by 6 bases and J by 4 bases, 3 bases remained unmatched. The CDR3 is CASRASGATGELFF. CDR3 coding DNA: TGTGCCAGCAGGGCTAGCGGGGCCACCGGGGAGCTGTTTTTT.

The V call is TRBV18, the J call TRBJ2-7; D is undetermined. The CDR3 consists of 13 residues. Between the trimmed V and J ends, which lost 3 bases and 0 bases, there was a span of 6 bases. Per germline, CDR1 KGHSH and CDR2 LQKENI. The CDR3 protein is CASSPDSSYEQYV. The CDR3 DNA is TGTGCCAGCTCACCCGATAGCTCCTACGAGCAGTACGTC.

This clonotype was recorded a few times. This chain joins TRBV5-1 and TRBJ2-4; unclear D gene. The CDR3 loop spans 14 amino acids. In germline, CDR1 is SGHRS, CDR2 YFSETQ. Trimming left V 4 bases short and J 9 bases short, with 17 bases between. Here the CDR3 DNA reads TGCGCCAGCAGCCCGACCCATATCGGCGGCATTCAGTACTTC. Encoded protein: CASSPTHIGGIQYF.

This clonotype appeared a single time. It may be a read error: a sequence one base away is much more abundant. J is TRBJ2-3 and V is TRBV20-1; D unclear. CDR1 is DFQATT and CDR2 is SNEGSKA in the germline V gene (reference sequence). Trimming stripped 1 base from V and 4 bases from J, with 6 bases between. The CDR3 sequence is 12 residues long. The CDR3 nucleotides are TGCAGTGCTAGAGCGCTCCCAGATACGCAGTATTTT. This translates into CSARALPDTQYF.

This clonotype was seen a few times. The chain couples TRBV14 to TRBJ1-3, with D perhaps TRBD1 (5 bases). V was trimmed by 2 bases and J by 1 base, leaving 12 bases between them. Germline-derived CDR1 and CDR2 are SGHDN and FVKESK. The length of the CDR3 is 16 residues. CDR3 bases: TGTGCCAGCAGCCAAATACAGGACCCATCTGGAAACACCATATATTTT. Translated, it gives CASSQIQDPSGNTIYF.

V and J are TRBV7-6 and TRBJ2-1; 7 bases agree with TRBD1. CDR1 and CDR2 from the germline V gene are SGHVS and FNYEAQ. The V and J ends lost 5 bases and 9 bases, in that order; junction bases with no gene match: 7. The CDR3 length is 13 residues. CDR3 protein: CASSRDPGGEQFF. CDR3 bases: TGTGCCAGCAGCAGAGACCCAGGGGGTGAGCAGTTCTTC.

This clonotype was seen more than once but under ten times. This chain links TRBV5-1 with TRBJ1-2; 7 bases fit TRBD1. Germline CDR1 reads SGHRS; CDR2 reads YFSETQ. V trimming: 4 bases; J trimming: 4 bases; junction bases outside the gene matches: 7. CDR3 size: 14 residues. As DNA, the CDR3 is TGCGCCAGCAGCCCAGCCGGGACAGCCTATGGCTACACCTTC. Its protein product is CASSPAGTAYGYTF.